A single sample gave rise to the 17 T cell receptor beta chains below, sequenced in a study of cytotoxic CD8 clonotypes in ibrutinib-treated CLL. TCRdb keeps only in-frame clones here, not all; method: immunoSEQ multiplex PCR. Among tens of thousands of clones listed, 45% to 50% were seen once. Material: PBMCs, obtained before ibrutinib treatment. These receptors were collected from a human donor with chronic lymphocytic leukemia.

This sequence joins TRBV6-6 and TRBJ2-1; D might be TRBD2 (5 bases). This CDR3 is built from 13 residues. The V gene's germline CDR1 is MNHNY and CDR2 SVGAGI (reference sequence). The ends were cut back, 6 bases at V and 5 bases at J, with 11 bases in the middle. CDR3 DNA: TGTGCCAGCAGCAGCGGCGGGCACAATGAGCAGTTCTTC. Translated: CASSSGGHNEQFF.

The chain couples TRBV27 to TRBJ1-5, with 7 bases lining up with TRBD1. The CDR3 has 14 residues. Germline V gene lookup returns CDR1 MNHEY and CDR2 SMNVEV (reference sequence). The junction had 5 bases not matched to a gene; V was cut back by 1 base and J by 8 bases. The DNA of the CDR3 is TGTGCCAGCAGTTTATTCTCACAGGGGAAGCCCCAGCATTTT. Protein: CASSLFSQGKPQHF.

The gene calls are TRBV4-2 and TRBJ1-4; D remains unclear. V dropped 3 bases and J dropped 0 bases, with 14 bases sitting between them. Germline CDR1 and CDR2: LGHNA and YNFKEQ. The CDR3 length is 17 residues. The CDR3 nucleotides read TGTGCCAGCAGCCAGGCCATTTCAGGCGCAACTAATGAAAAACTGTTTTTT. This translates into CASSQAISGATNEKLFF.

The CDR3 region has the DNA TGTGCCAGCAGTTTAAGTTTTTCCCAGGGCCGTATGAACACTGAAGCTTTCTTT. Translated, it gives CASSLSFSQGRMNTEAFF. V is TRBV27 and J is TRBJ1-1; TRBD1 might be the D (5 bases). The CDR3 has 18 residues. Germline CDR1 reads MNHEY; CDR2 reads SMNVEV (reference sequence). V lost 2 bases to trimming and J lost 0 bases, with 19 bases between them.

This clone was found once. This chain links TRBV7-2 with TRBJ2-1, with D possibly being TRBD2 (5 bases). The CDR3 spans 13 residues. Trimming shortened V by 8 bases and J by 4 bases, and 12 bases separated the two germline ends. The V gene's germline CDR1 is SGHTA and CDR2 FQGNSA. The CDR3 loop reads CASPQPGYNEQFF. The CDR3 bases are TGTGCCAGCCCCCAGCCGGGGTACAATGAGCAGTTCTTC.

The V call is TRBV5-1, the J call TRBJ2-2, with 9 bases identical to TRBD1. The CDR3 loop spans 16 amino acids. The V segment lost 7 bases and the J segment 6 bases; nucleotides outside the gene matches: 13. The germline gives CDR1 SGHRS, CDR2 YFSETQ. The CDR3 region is CASAPGQGYVSGELFF. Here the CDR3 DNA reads TGCGCCAGCGCCCCGGGACAGGGTTATGTGTCCGGGGAGCTGTTTTTT.

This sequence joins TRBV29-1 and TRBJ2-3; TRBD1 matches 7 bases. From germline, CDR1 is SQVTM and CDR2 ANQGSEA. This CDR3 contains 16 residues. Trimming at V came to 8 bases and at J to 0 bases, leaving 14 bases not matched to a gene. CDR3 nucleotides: TGCAGCCCCCCGGGCCGGGACAGTTCTAGCACAGATACGCAGTATTTT. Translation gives CSPPGRDSSSTDTQYF.

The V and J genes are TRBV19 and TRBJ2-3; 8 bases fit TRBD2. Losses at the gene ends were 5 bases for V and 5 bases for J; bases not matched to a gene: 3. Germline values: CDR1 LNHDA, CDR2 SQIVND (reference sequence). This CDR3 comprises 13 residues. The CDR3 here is CASSDRGGDTQYF. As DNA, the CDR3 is TGTGCCAGTAGTGACCGGGGGGGAGATACGCAGTATTTT.

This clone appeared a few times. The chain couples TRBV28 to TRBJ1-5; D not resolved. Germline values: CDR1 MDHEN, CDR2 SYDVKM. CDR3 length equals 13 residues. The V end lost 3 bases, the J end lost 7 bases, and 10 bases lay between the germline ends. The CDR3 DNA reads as TGTGCCAGCAGTTTCGGCCAAATACAGCCCCAGCATTTT. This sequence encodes CASSFGQIQPQHF.

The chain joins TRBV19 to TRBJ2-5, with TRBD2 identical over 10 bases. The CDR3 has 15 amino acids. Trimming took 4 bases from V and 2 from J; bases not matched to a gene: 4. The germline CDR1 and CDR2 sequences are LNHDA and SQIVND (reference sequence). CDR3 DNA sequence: TGTGCCAGTAGTAAGAGACTAGCGGGTCAAGAGACCCAGTACTTC. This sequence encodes CASSKRLAGQETQYF. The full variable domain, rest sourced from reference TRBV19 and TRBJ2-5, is DGGITQSPKYLFRKEGQNVTLSCEQNLNHDAMYWYRQDPGQGLRLIYYSQIVNDFQKGDIAEGYSVSREKKESFPLTVTSAQKNPTAFYLCASSKRLAGQETQYFGPGTRLLVL.

The CDR3 protein is CASSLDRQKGFRYEQYF. CDR3 DNA: TGTGCCAGCAGCTTAGATCGACAGAAGGGGTTTAGGTACGAGCAGTACTTC. The rearrangement links TRBV11-2 to TRBJ2-7, with D possibly matching TRBD1 (5 bases). Germline V gives CDR1 SGHAT, CDR2 FQNNGV. The germline V and J ends were trimmed by 0 bases and 4 bases, with 19 bases remaining between them. The CDR3 is 17 amino acids. The entire variable domain, with the rest obtained from reference TRBV11-2 and TRBJ2-7, is as follows: EAGVAQSPRYKIIEKRQSVAFWCNPISGHATLYWYQQILGQGPKLLIQFQNNGVVDDSQLPKDRFSAERLKGVDSTLKIQPAKLEDSAVYLCASSLDRQKGFRYEQYFGPGTRLTVT.

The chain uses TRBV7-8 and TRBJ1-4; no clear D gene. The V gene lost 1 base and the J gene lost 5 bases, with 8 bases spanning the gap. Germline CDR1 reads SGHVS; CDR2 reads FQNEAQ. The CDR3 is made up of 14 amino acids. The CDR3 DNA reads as TGTGCCAGCAGCTTAGACGGCAGAAATGAAAAACTGTTTTTT. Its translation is CASSLDGRNEKLFF. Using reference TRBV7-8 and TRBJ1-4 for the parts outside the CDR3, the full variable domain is GAGVSQSPRYKVAKRGQDVALRCDPISGHVSLFWYQQALGQGPEFLTYFQNEAQLDKSGLPSDRFFAERPEGSVSTLKIQRTQQEDSAVYLCASSLDGRNEKLFFGSGTQLSVL.

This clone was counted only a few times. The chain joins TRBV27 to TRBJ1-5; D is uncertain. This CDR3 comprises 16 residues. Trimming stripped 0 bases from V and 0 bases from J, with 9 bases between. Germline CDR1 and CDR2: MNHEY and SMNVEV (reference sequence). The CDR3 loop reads CASSLSGVYSNQPQHF. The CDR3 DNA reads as TGTGCCAGCAGTTTATCGGGAGTCTATAGCAATCAGCCCCAGCATTTT.

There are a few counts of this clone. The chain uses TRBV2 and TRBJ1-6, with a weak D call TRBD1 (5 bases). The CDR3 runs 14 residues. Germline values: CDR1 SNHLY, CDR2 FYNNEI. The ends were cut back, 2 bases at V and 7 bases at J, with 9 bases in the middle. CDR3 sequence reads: CASSELQANSPLHF. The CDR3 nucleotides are TGTGCCAGCAGTGAATTACAGGCAAATTCACCCCTCCACTTT.

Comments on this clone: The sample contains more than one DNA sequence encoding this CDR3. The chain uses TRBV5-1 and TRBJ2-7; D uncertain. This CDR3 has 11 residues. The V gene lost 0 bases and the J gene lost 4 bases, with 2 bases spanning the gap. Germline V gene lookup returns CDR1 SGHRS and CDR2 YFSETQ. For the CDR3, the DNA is TGCGCCAGCAGCTTGGATTACGAGCAGTACTTC. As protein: CASSLDYEQYF.

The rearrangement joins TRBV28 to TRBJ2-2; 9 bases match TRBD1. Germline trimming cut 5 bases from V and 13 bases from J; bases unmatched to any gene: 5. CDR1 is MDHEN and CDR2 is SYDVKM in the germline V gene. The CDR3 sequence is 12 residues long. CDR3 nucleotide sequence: TGTGCCAGCAGTCTACAGGGGGCGAGGCTGTTTTTT. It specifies CASSLQGARLFF.

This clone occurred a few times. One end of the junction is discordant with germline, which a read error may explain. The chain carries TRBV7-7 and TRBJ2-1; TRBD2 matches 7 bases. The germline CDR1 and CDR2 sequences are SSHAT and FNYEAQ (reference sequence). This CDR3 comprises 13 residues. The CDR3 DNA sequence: TGTGCTAGCAGTATCGCCGGGGGGAATGAGCAGTTCTTC. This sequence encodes CASSIAGGNEQFF. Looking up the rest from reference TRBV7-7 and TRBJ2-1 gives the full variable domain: GAGVSQSPRYKVTKRGQDVTLRCDPISSHATLYWYQQALGQGPEFLTYFNYEAQPDKSGLPSDRFSAERPEGSISTLTIQRTEQRDSAMYRCASSIAGGNEQFFGPGTRLTVL.